The 16 T cell receptor beta chains given below trace back to one sample, sequenced in a study of blood T cell repertoires in COVID-19. Measured with immunoSEQ multiplex PCR; TCRdb has only the in-frame clones, and not every one. The table lists 220,000 or so clones, 84% of them singletons. Sequencing input: peripheral blood. The source is a young man with active or convalescent COVID-19.

The chain couples TRBV7-3 to TRBJ2-5; 8 positions agree with TRBD1. CDR1 SGHTA and CDR2 FQGTGA come from the germline V gene. J was trimmed by 4 bases and V by 1 base; bases with no gene match: 8. CDR3 size: 16 residues. The CDR3 DNA reads as TGTGCCAGCAGCTTAAGTGCAGGGGGCTTAGGAGAGACCCAGTACTTC. It encodes CASSLSAGGLGETQYF.

The V gene is TRBV24-1, the J gene TRBJ2-7, with D tentatively TRBD2 (5 bases). The CDR3 consists of 13 residues. Germline V gene sequence: CDR1 KGHDR, CDR2 SFDVKD. The V end was cut by 4 bases, the J end by 6 bases, with 12 bases between. The CDR3 sequence: CATSDTRVSEQYF. The CDR3 bases are TGTGCCACCAGTGACACTAGGGTGAGCGAGCAGTACTTC.

The CDR3 is CASSQEGVELFF. CDR3 nucleotide sequence: TGCGCCAGCAGCCAAGAAGGGGTTGAACTGTTTTTT. This sequence joins TRBV4-3 and TRBJ1-4, with TRBD1 as a possible D gene (5 bases). This CDR3 comprises 12 residues. Trimming took off 0 bases at V and 12 bases at J, with 8 bases between the two ends. Germline loops: CDR1 LGHNA, CDR2 YSLEER.

This clone was found a few times. This chain links TRBV15 with TRBJ1-4; weak D call: TRBD1 (5 bases). Germline V gives CDR1 LNHNV, CDR2 YYDKDF (reference sequence). The V gene lost 0 bases and the J gene lost 7 bases, with 6 bases spanning the gap. CDR3 length: 13 amino acids. The CDR3 is CATSRDRGEKLFF. The CDR3 region has the DNA TGTGCCACCAGCAGAGATAGGGGTGAAAAACTGTTTTTT.

This clone has a handful of counts. This chain connects TRBV30 to TRBJ1-1; the D gene is possibly TRBD1 (5 bases). The ends were cut back, 0 bases at V and 0 bases at J, with 20 bases in the middle. From germline, CDR1 is GTSNPN and CDR2 SVGIG (reference sequence). There are 18 residues in the CDR3. CDR3 sequence reads: CAWSVPASQGIVNTEAFF. Here the CDR3 DNA reads TGTGCCTGGAGTGTGCCTGCCTCTCAGGGAATTGTGAACACTGAAGCTTTCTTT.

The chain is built from TRBV3-1 (or the pseudogene TRBV3-2) and TRBJ2-3; TRBD1 matches 7 bases. This CDR3 is 17 amino acids long. J was trimmed by 1 base and V by 1 base; bases with no gene match: 8. Germline values: CDR1 LGHDT, CDR2 YNNKEL (reference sequence). CDR3 region: CASSQGLEGARTDTQYF. Written as DNA, the CDR3 is TGTGCCAGCAGCCAAGGATTAGAGGGGGCGCGCACAGATACGCAGTATTTT.

The V gene is TRBV29-1, the J gene TRBJ1-2; TRBD1 agrees at 9 bases. The CDR3 length is 16 residues. Germline CDR1 and CDR2: SQVTM and ANQGSEA. V shed 3 bases and J 5 bases; nucleotides not matched to a gene: 13. Here the CDR3 reads CSVEGFRDREGYGYTF. The DNA for the CDR3 is TGCAGCGTTGAGGGATTCCGGGACAGGGAGGGTTATGGCTACACCTTC.

The genes are TRBV7-3 and TRBJ2-3, with 9 bases aligning to TRBD2. Germline-derived CDR1 and CDR2 are SGHTA and FQGTGA. CDR3 length: 17 residues. Trimming cost V 2 bases and J 6 bases; bases outside gene matches: 12. DNA of the CDR3: TGTGCCAGCAGCTTAGAGTGGATAGCGGGAGCGCCGGATACGCAGTATTTT. The encoded protein is CASSLEWIAGAPDTQYF.

The chain couples TRBV19 to TRBJ2-6; 8 nucleotides match TRBD2. The trim removed 5 bases at V and 0 bases at J, leaving 12 bases unmatched. CDR3 length equals 19 residues. CDR1 is LNHDA, CDR2 SQIVND, per germline (reference sequence). As DNA, the CDR3 is TGTGCCAGTAGTCCCTCCAGGGCGGGAGGTGTCTCTGGGGCCAACGTCCTGACTTTC. Translation: CASSPSRAGGVSGANVLTF.

The rearrangement links TRBV5-3 to TRBJ2-3; D possibly corresponds to TRBD2 (6 bases). TRBV5-3 is an ORF for which the function is uncertain. Trimming removed 1 base from V and 5 bases from J, with 14 bases in between. This CDR3 is 15 amino acids long. CDR3 sequence reads: CARSLRRRAKDTQYF. Here the CDR3 DNA reads TGTGCCAGAAGCTTGAGGAGGAGGGCAAAAGATACGCAGTATTTT.

The chain couples TRBV27 to TRBJ2-7; 10 bases are a match to TRBD1. Trimming removed 5 bases from V and 3 bases from J; junction bases left unmatched: 7. Germline assignment: CDR1 MNHEY and CDR2 SMNVEV (reference sequence). The CDR3 contains 15 residues. The CDR3 here is CASSIAGTGDYEQYF. CDR3 coding DNA: TGTGCCAGCAGTATCGCCGGGACAGGGGACTACGAGCAGTACTTC.

This chain joins TRBV19 and TRBJ1-2; D remains unclear. Per the germline V gene, CDR1 is LNHDA and CDR2 is SQIVND (reference sequence). Trimming took off 3 bases at V and 3 bases at J, with 8 bases between the two ends. The CDR3 loop spans 13 amino acids. The CDR3 region is CASSIGNHYGYTF. The CDR3 coding sequence is TGTGCCAGTAGTATCGGTAACCACTATGGCTACACCTTC. Combining the CDR3 with reference TRBV19 and TRBJ1-2 gives the whole variable domain DGGITQSPKYLFRKEGQNVTLSCEQNLNHDAMYWYRQDPGQGLRLIYYSQIVNDFQKGDIAEGYSVSREKKESFPLTVTSAQKNPTAFYLCASSIGNHYGYTFGSGTRLTVV.

The chain uses TRBV1 and TRBJ2-3; TRBD1 reflects the table's D call only, with no check against the DNA. TRBV1 is a pseudogene segment. CDR3 length equals 17 residues. The CDR3 region is CTSSPDRDSFRTDTQYF. CDR3 nucleotide sequence: TGCACCAGCAGCCCCGACAGGGATTCGTTCCGCACAGATACGCAGTATTTT.

This clone was seen only once. This chain joins TRBV18 and TRBJ2-2; D uncertain. The CDR3 is 13 amino acids. The germline V gene encodes CDR1 KGHSH and CDR2 LQKENI. The V gene lost 2 bases and the J gene lost 5 bases, with 6 bases spanning the gap. The CDR3: CASSPDGTGELFF. The CDR3 coding sequence is TGTGCCAGCTCACCAGACGGGACCGGGGAGCTGTTTTTT.

This rearrangement joins TRBV3-1 (or the pseudogene TRBV3-2) to TRBJ2-1; TRBD2 aligns across 10 bases. The CDR3 runs 15 residues. With V trimmed by 6 bases and J by 9 bases, 11 bases remained unmatched. Germline lookup yields CDR1 LGHDT and CDR2 YNNKEL (reference sequence). The CDR3 coding sequence is TGTGCCAGCAGGGGCGCTAGCGGGAGTCGCGGTGAGCAGTTCTTC. Translated, it gives CASRGASGSRGEQFF.

Turning to this clone: The same CDR3 is also encoded by other DNA sequences in this sample. The chain couples TRBV28 to TRBJ2-3, with a tentative D call TRBD1 (6 bases). The CDR3 covers 14 residues. Per the germline V gene, CDR1 is MDHEN and CDR2 is SYDVKM. The V end was cut by 3 bases, the J end by 3 bases, with 10 bases between. CDR3 in amino acids: CASSFGQGTDTQYF. CDR3 in DNA: TGTGCCAGCAGTTTCGGCCAGGGGACAGATACGCAGTATTTT.